A single sample is the source of the 21 T cell receptor beta chains below, sequenced in a study of blood T cell repertoires in COVID-19 (TCRdb year 2020). Library preparation used the immunoSEQ multiplex PCR assay. TCRdb took this table from immuneACCESS and kept in-frame rearrangements with V and J called. Such tables lack part of the clones; where checked against another copy, unresolved V genes explain under half of the gap, and the rest is unexplained. This sample comprises fewer than 250,000 clones, roughly 86% of them detected only once. The ten largest make up 3% of the sample. Sequencing was performed on peripheral blood. The receptors were sampled from a man in his sixties with acute or convalescent COVID-19.

This chain connects TRBV29-1 to TRBJ1-2, with TRBD1 matching over 8 bases. V lost 3 bases and J lost 4; bases outside the gene matches: 4. Germline V CDR1 and CDR2: SQVTM, ANQGSEA. This CDR3 has 13 amino acids. This CDR3 is CSVEVDRVYGYTF. The CDR3 DNA reads TGCAGCGTTGAGGTGGACAGGGTCTATGGCTACACCTTC.

The genes are TRBV6-1 and TRBJ1-6; D remains ambiguous. This CDR3 region has 16 residues. The V gene lost 1 base and the J gene lost 0 bases, with 7 bases spanning the gap. Germline values: CDR1 MNHNS, CDR2 SASEGT. CDR3 protein: CASSEGRSSYNSPLHF. The CDR3 coding sequence is TGTGCCAGCAGTGAAGGGCGGAGCTCCTATAATTCACCCCTCCACTTT.

V and J are TRBV28 and TRBJ1-2; D is unclear. V was pared by 4 bases and J by 2 bases, with 11 bases between. The length of the CDR3 is 14 residues. Germline loops: CDR1 MDHEN, CDR2 SYDVKM. The CDR3 bases are TGTGCCAGCAGTTCCCCCACCGGGAACTATGGCTACACCTTC. Its protein is CASSSPTGNYGYTF.

The chain recombines TRBV2 with TRBJ2-7; the match to TRBD1 covers 7 bases. The CDR3 length is 14 residues. The trim removed 9 bases at V and 2 bases at J, leaving 10 bases unmatched. Germline V lookup: CDR1 SNHLY, CDR2 FYNNEI. CDR3 sequence: CASTLGQRAYEQYF. In DNA form, the CDR3 reads TGTGCCAGTACCCTGGGACAGAGAGCCTACGAGCAGTACTTC.

This chain links TRBV5-4 with TRBJ1-3, with D perhaps TRBD1 (6 bases). V lost 5 bases and J lost 2, with 14 bases in between. The CDR3 runs to 15 residues. The V gene's germline CDR1 is SGHNT and CDR2 YYREEE (reference sequence). CDR3 nucleotides: TGTGCCAGCAGTTTACAGGGAGGGGCTGGAAACACCATATATTTT. Translating gives CASSLQGGAGNTIYF.

This chain connects TRBV27 to TRBJ1-5, with 8 nucleotides matching TRBD1. Germline assignment: CDR1 MNHEY and CDR2 SMNVEV (reference sequence). The CDR3 loop spans 16 amino acids. V trimming: 2 bases; J trimming: 4 bases; junction bases outside the gene matches: 7. The CDR3 loop is CASSLVQGAPNQPQHF. The CDR3 nucleotides read TGTGCCAGCAGTTTAGTTCAGGGGGCGCCGAATCAGCCCCAGCATTTT.

The genes are TRBV4-3 and TRBJ1-5; tentatively, D is TRBD1 (6 bases). Trimming stripped 3 bases from V and 5 bases from J, with 11 bases between. The CDR3 runs 14 residues. Germline CDR1 is LGHNA and CDR2 is YSLEER. CDR3 amino acids: CASSHLEGDQPQHF. CDR3 nucleotides: TGCGCCAGCAGCCATCTAGAGGGGGATCAGCCCCAGCATTTT.

The chain links TRBV6-2 or TRBV6-3 to TRBJ2-7, with 7 bases lining up with TRBD2. This CDR3 has 16 residues. Trimming removed 5 bases from V and 3 bases from J; junction bases left unmatched: 13. Germline CDR1 is MNHEY and CDR2 is SVGEGT. The DNA of the CDR3 is TGTGCCAGCAGTCTTCGATCAGCGGGGTCCCGCTACGAGCAGTACTTC. Translating it yields CASSLRSAGSRYEQYF.

CDR3 in DNA: TGCGCCAGCAGCTTGGTGCCTAGCGGGGCGGGTGAGCAGTTCTTC. Translated, it gives CASSLVPSGAGEQFF. The chain recombines TRBV5-1 with TRBJ2-1; 9 positions agree with TRBD2. The trim removed 0 bases at V and 9 bases at J, leaving 7 bases unmatched. There are 15 residues in the CDR3. The germline gives CDR1 SGHRS, CDR2 YFSETQ.

V is TRBV27 and J is TRBJ2-6, with unresolved D. V dropped 5 bases and J dropped 0 bases, with 5 bases sitting between them. Germline CDR1 is MNHEY and CDR2 is SMNVEV (reference sequence). The length of the CDR3 is 14 residues. The CDR3 spells CASSPFSGANVLTF. CDR3 DNA sequence: TGTGCCAGCAGTCCCTTCTCTGGGGCCAACGTCCTGACTTTC.

The genes are TRBV9 and TRBJ2-6, with 10 nucleotides matching TRBD1. Germline V gene lookup returns CDR1 SGDLS and CDR2 YYNGEE. CDR3 length equals 17 residues. With V trimmed by 6 bases and J by 0 bases, 6 bases remained unmatched. The CDR3 reads CASTRDRGSSGANVLTF. In DNA form, the CDR3 reads TGTGCCAGCACTCGGGACAGGGGTAGCTCTGGGGCCAACGTCCTGACTTTC.

This chain links TRBV7-6 with TRBJ1-1; 7 bases are a match to TRBD1. V was clipped by 5 bases and J by 0 bases; unmatched bases: 9. Germline lookup yields CDR1 SGHVS and CDR2 FNYEAQ. The CDR3 contains 16 residues. As DNA, the CDR3 is TGTGCCAGCAGCCTCGGGACAGCCTTCCTGAACACTGAAGCTTTCTTT. Translated: CASSLGTAFLNTEAFF.

The chain has TRBV9 and TRBJ1-2; TRBD1 agrees at 8 bases. After removal of 3 bases from V and 0 bases from J, the junction contained 4 bases not matched to a gene. Germline CDR1 SGDLS, CDR2 YYNGEE. The CDR3 covers 15 residues. CDR3 coding DNA: TGTGCCAGCAGCGCCCGACAGGGGACTAACTATGGCTACACCTTC. Its translation is CASSARQGTNYGYTF.

The rearrangement uses TRBV28 and TRBJ2-7, with 9 bases lining up with TRBD1. The germline CDR1 and CDR2 sequences are MDHEN and SYDVKM. V dropped 5 bases and J dropped 4; count of bases not matched to a gene: 18. The CDR3 contains 18 residues. The CDR3: CASSPTSPGQGLRYEQYF. DNA of the CDR3: TGTGCCAGCAGTCCGACCTCCCCGGGACAGGGTTTGCGTTACGAGCAGTACTTC.

V is TRBV5-1 and J is TRBJ2-3; 8 nucleotides align to TRBD2. This CDR3 is built from 15 residues. Germline V gene data show CDR1 as SGHRS and CDR2 as YFSETQ. Germline trimming cut 0 bases from V and 4 bases from J; bases unmatched to any gene: 4. CDR3 loop: CASSLGGGPSDTQYF. Written as DNA, the CDR3 is TGCGCCAGCAGCTTGGGCGGGGGGCCTTCAGATACGCAGTATTTT.

Note on this clone: One junction end does not reproduce the germline sequence, and a read error may be involved. This CDR3 is also generated by other DNA sequences in the sample. V and J are TRBV2 and TRBJ2-2; 11 nucleotides line up with TRBD1. This CDR3 region has 16 residues. Germline assignment: CDR1 SNHLY and CDR2 FYNNEI. The CDR3 protein is CASKPRDRGATGELFF. In DNA, the CDR3 is TGTGCCAGCAAGCCTCGGGACAGGGGGGCCACCGGGGAGTTGTTTTTT.

The chain recombines TRBV7-2 with TRBJ1-5; D gene uncertain. V shed 8 bases and J shed 0 bases, with 11 bases lying between them. The germline V gene has CDR1 SGHTA and CDR2 FQGNSA. The CDR3 has 14 residues. The CDR3 sequence: CASAAAASNQPQHF. Here the CDR3 DNA reads TGTGCCAGCGCGGCAGCCGCTAGCAATCAGCCCCAGCATTTT.

This clone has a handful of counts. This rearrangement joins TRBV4-1 to TRBJ1-4, with 10 bases lining up with TRBD1. Germline-derived CDR1 and CDR2 are MGHRA and YSYEKL. The ends lost 4 bases at V and 8 bases at J; junction bases unmatched: 7. The CDR3 is made up of 15 amino acids. The CDR3 spells CASSPDRGVVEKLFF. The CDR3 bases are TGCGCCAGCAGCCCGGACAGGGGGGTAGTGGAAAAACTGTTTTTT.

The chain links TRBV3-1 (or the pseudogene TRBV3-2) to TRBJ2-5; 9 bases fit TRBD2. The V gene end was trimmed by 0 bases and the J gene end by 2 bases; junction bases not matched to a gene: 7. Germline-derived CDR1 and CDR2 are LGHDT and YNNKEL (reference sequence). The CDR3 has 17 residues. The CDR3 DNA is TGTGCCAGCAGCCAAGAGCGGGGGGGACTTCTTCAAGAGACCCAGTACTTC. Protein product: CASSQERGGLLQETQYF.

This clone appeared many times. The chain has TRBV5-4 and TRBJ1-1; 7 bases align to TRBD1. J was trimmed by 4 bases and V by 4 bases; bases with no gene match: 10. The CDR3 extends over 15 amino acids. Germline CDR1 SGHNT, CDR2 YYREEE (reference sequence). This CDR3 reads CASSPPTGPGTEAFF. The CDR3, as DNA: TGTGCCAGCAGCCCTCCGACAGGGCCGGGCACTGAAGCTTTCTTT.

This chain joins TRBV3-1 (or the pseudogene TRBV3-2) and TRBJ2-3, with a tentative D call TRBD1 (6 bases). Germline V lookup: CDR1 LGHDT, CDR2 YNNKEL (reference sequence). There are 17 residues in the CDR3. Trimming shortened V by 4 bases and J by 5 bases, and 22 bases separated the two germline ends. The CDR3 DNA reads as TGTGCCAGCAGCCGCGCCCTGAGGGGACAAGGCTTAGATACGCAGTATTTT. Protein product: CASSRALRGQGLDTQYF.